This TCR beta chain was captured by sequencing in a study of blood T cell repertoires in COVID-19. The protocol was immunoSEQ multiplex PCR, while the TCRdb copy is restricted to in-frame clones and leaves out a portion. The data show roughly 160,000 clones, approximately 88% seen once. Self-reported history from a screening survey and questionnaire set each donor's cohort. Looked up from germline, CDR1 is LNHDA and CDR2 is SQIVND (reference sequence). This CDR3 comprises 14 residues. Trimming cost V 1 base and J 10 bases; bases outside gene matches: 4. This rearrangement joins TRBV19 to TRBJ2-3; 11 bases line up with TRBD1. The sample consisted of PBMCs or T cells enriched from blood (not recorded which). The TCR originated in a woman aged 55 to 70 who had recovered from COVID-19. The DNA for the CDR3 is TGTGCCAGTAGTATAGGCCGGGACAGGGGGGCGCAGTATTTT. As protein: CASSIGRDRGAQYF.